These 5 T cell receptor beta chains share one sample of origin, sequenced in a study of blood T cell repertoires in COVID-19. The data were produced by immunoSEQ multiplex PCR, yet TCRdb's version contains in-frame clones alone and is incomplete. The sample contains around 150,000 clones, 80% to 90% of which appear only once. Source material: peripheral blood. These receptors originate from a human donor in a cohort sampled during active COVID-19.

This clone was seen a single time. The chain has TRBV18 and TRBJ1-4; 7 bases align to TRBD1. The germline CDR1 and CDR2 sequences are KGHSH and LQKENI. There are 15 residues in the CDR3. Trimming took 8 bases from V and 4 from J; bases not matched to a gene: 10. The CDR3 DNA reads as TGTGCCAGCCGCTACACCGGGACAGTTAATGAAAAACTGTTTTTT. This codes for CASRYTGTVNEKLFF.

This clone showed up just once. V gene TRBV15 combines with J gene TRBJ2-5; TRBD2 is a possible D gene (6 bases). V shed 5 bases and J shed 4 bases, with 11 bases lying between them. The germline CDR1 and CDR2 sequences are LNHNV and YYDKDF (reference sequence). CDR3 length: 13 amino acids. The CDR3 spells CATSSWGGETQYF. The CDR3 region has the DNA TGTGCCACCAGCTCCTGGGGAGGAGAGACCCAGTACTTC. Looking up the rest from reference TRBV15 and TRBJ2-5 gives the full variable domain: DAMVIQNPRYQVTQFGKPVTLSCSQTLNHNVMYWYQQKSSQAPKLLFHYYDKDFNNEADTPDNFQSRRPNTSFCFLDIRSPGLGDTAMYLCATSSWGGETQYFGPGTRLLVL.

V and J are TRBV19 and TRBJ1-2; D uncertain. CDR3 length equals 14 residues. Trimming shortened V by 3 bases and J by 1 base, and 9 bases separated the two germline ends. The germline V gene has CDR1 LNHDA and CDR2 SQIVND (reference sequence). CDR3 residues: CASSIRGGNYGYTF. The CDR3 DNA reads TGTGCCAGTAGTATTCGCGGTGGTAACTATGGCTACACCTTC.

This chain joins TRBV18 and TRBJ2-6; the match to TRBD1 covers 11 bases. From germline, CDR1 is KGHSH and CDR2 LQKENI. The CDR3 runs 18 residues. V lost 3 bases, J lost 4 bases, and 8 bases stayed unmatched. The CDR3: CASSPGQGAMGGANVLTF. In DNA form, the CDR3 reads TGTGCCAGCTCACCCGGACAGGGGGCTATGGGAGGGGCCAACGTCCTGACTTTC.

The CDR3 here is CASSFGHLRSLHTGELFF. CDR3 bases: TGTGCCAGCAGTTTTGGACATTTAAGGTCCCTTCACACCGGGGAGCTGTTTTTT. The chain couples TRBV27 to TRBJ2-2; D perhaps matches TRBD1 (5 bases). Deletions cut 3 bases from V and 3 bases from J, with 20 bases between. The germline V gene encodes CDR1 MNHEY and CDR2 SMNVEV (reference sequence). This CDR3 contains 18 residues.